One and the same sample provided the 22 T cell receptor beta chains below, sequenced in a study of shared clonotypes between healthy human individuals. Here immunoSEQ multiplex PCR was the method, and the copy in TCRdb shows in-frame clones only, minus some. The top ten hold roughly 13% of the sample, which has more than 400,000 clones, more than 65% seen once. Sequences were obtained from PBMCs. The origin of the receptors is a woman in her thirties or forties in good health. Some clones in this sample may be carry-over from other donors' samples.

Concerning this clone itself: A single base is all that separates this from a far larger clone, so a read error is likely. The V gene is TRBV29-1, the J gene TRBJ2-7; D gene ambiguous. Germline V CDR1 and CDR2: SQVTM, ANQGSEA. Between the trimmed V and J ends, which lost 1 base and 0 bases, there was a span of 16 bases. The CDR3 spans 16 residues. CDR3 loop: CSVEAPGTVGSYEQYF. The CDR3 coding sequence is TGCAGCGTTGAAGCCCCGGGCACAGTGGGCTCCTACGAGCAGTACTTC.

V is TRBV19 and J is TRBJ2-5, with 9 bases matching TRBD1. This CDR3 is built from 15 residues. Germline CDR1 reads LNHDA; CDR2 reads SQIVND (reference sequence). V was clipped by 1 base and J by 4 bases; unmatched bases: 4. The CDR3, as DNA: TGTGCCAGTAGTATAGGGGGACAGGGTCGAGAGACCCAGTACTTC. Translated: CASSIGGQGRETQYF.

The chain employs TRBV28 and TRBJ1-2; possible D gene TRBD1, 6 bases. V was cut by 3 bases and J by 2 bases, with 10 bases left in between. Per the germline V gene, CDR1 is MDHEN and CDR2 is SYDVKM. This CDR3 region has 14 residues. The CDR3 protein is CASSFQGRNYGYTF. The CDR3 DNA follows: TGTGCCAGCAGTTTTCAGGGGAGAAACTATGGCTACACCTTC.

V is TRBV9 and J is TRBJ2-1; D gene ambiguous. V lost 0 bases and J 0 bases, leaving 7 bases between the germline ends. CDR3 length: 15 amino acids. Germline CDR1 and CDR2: SGDLS and YYNGEE. CDR3 amino acids: CASSVAESSYNEQFF. As DNA, the CDR3 is TGTGCCAGCAGCGTAGCGGAGAGCTCCTACAATGAGCAGTTCTTC.

This clone appeared many times. This sample includes further DNA sequences coding for the same CDR3. The chain has TRBV7-3 and TRBJ1-3; D gene ambiguous. Trimming stripped 2 bases from V and 0 bases from J, with 5 bases between. The CDR3 extends over 14 amino acids. Looked up from germline, CDR1 is SGHTA and CDR2 is FQGTGA. The CDR3 coding sequence is TGTGCCAGCAGCTTAGACCCCTCTGGAAACACCATATATTTT. Its translation is CASSLDPSGNTIYF.

Remarks on this clone: Just one base apart from a much larger clone, this may be a read error. This chain connects TRBV15 to TRBJ2-7, with D unresolved. The CDR3 covers 14 residues. The V gene's germline CDR1 is LNHNV and CDR2 YYDKDF (reference sequence). CDR3 sequence (DNA): TGTGCCACCAGCAGAGATCGAGCGTCCTACGGGCAGTACTTC. This encodes CATSRDRASYGQYF.

V usage is TRBV4-3 and J usage is TRBJ2-2; D unclear. CDR1 is LGHNA and CDR2 is YSLEER in the germline V gene. The CDR3 length is 17 residues. V lost 0 bases to trimming and J lost 0 bases, with 11 bases between them. The CDR3 sequence is CASSQDYRQANTGELFF. CDR3 in DNA: TGCGCCAGCAGCCAAGACTACCGTCAGGCGAACACCGGGGAGCTGTTTTTT.

This chain links TRBV15 with TRBJ2-1, with 8 bases identical to TRBD2. In germline, CDR1 is LNHNV, CDR2 YYDKDF (reference sequence). The V segment lost 4 bases and the J segment 5 bases; nucleotides outside the gene matches: 10. CDR3 length: 16 residues. In DNA, the CDR3 is TGTGCCACCAGCATTCAGAGGGGGACTAGTAACAATGAGCAGTTCTTC. Translation gives CATSIQRGTSNNEQFF. The full variable domain, with the rest looked up from reference TRBV15 and TRBJ2-1, is DAMVIQNPRYQVTQFGKPVTLSCSQTLNHNVMYWYQQKSSQAPKLLFHYYDKDFNNEADTPDNFQSRRPNTSFCFLDIRSPGLGDTAMYLCATSIQRGTSNNEQFFGPGTRLTVL.

The rearrangement joins TRBV5-1 to TRBJ2-1, with 11 bases lining up with TRBD2. The J segment lost 4 bases and the V segment lost 4 bases, leaving 4 bases of the junction unmatched. The V gene's germline CDR1 is SGHRS and CDR2 YFSETQ. The CDR3 covers 15 residues. As DNA, the CDR3 is TGCGCCAGCAGCCCCGTAGCGGGAGGGTACAATGAGCAGTTCTTC. Protein sequence: CASSPVAGGYNEQFF. The full variable domain, rest sourced from reference TRBV5-1 and TRBJ2-1, is KAGVTQTPRYLIKTRGQQVTLSCSPISGHRSVSWYQQTPGQGLQFLFEYFSETQRNKGNFPGRFSGRQFSNSRSEMNVSTLELGDSALYLCASSPVAGGYNEQFFGPGTRLTVL.

The chain couples TRBV5-4 to TRBJ2-1; 13 nucleotides match TRBD2. Germline V CDR1 and CDR2: SGHNT, YYREEE (reference sequence). CDR3 length equals 16 residues. V lost 5 bases to trimming and J lost 1 base; unmatched junction nucleotides: 3. CDR3 sequence (DNA): TGTGCCAGCAGAGGGACTAGCGGGGTTTCCTACAATGAGCAGTTCTTC. Translated: CASRGTSGVSYNEQFF. Combining the CDR3 with reference TRBV5-4 and TRBJ2-1 gives the whole variable domain ETGVTQSPTHLIKTRGQQVTLRCSSQSGHNTVSWYQQALGQGPQFIFQYYREEENGRGNFPPRFSGLQFPNYSSELNVNALELDDSALYLCASRGTSGVSYNEQFFGPGTRLTVL.

The rearrangement uses TRBV13 and TRBJ2-7; D may be TRBD1 (5 bases). V lost 0 bases and J lost 0, with 12 bases in between. The CDR3 extends over 16 amino acids. The V gene's germline CDR1 is PRHDT and CDR2 FYEKMQ (reference sequence). The CDR3, as DNA: TGTGCCAGCAGCTTAGGCCTCGGACACAGCTCCTACGAGCAGTACTTC. Its protein is CASSLGLGHSSYEQYF.

This clone was seen at least ten times. Different DNA sequences within this sample yield the same CDR3. The chain recombines TRBV7-3 with TRBJ1-2; D is ambiguous. Looked up from germline, CDR1 is SGHTA and CDR2 is FQGTGA. Deletions cut 0 bases from V and 1 base from J, with 9 bases between. The CDR3 loop spans 15 amino acids. CDR3 DNA: TGTGCCAGCAGCTTAACGGTCGGGGATAACTATGGCTACACCTTC. This translates into CASSLTVGDNYGYTF.

In this sample, this clone turned up many times. The same CDR3 can be traced to other DNA sequences in this sample. This chain uses TRBV2 with TRBJ1-5; 7 nucleotides line up with TRBD1. Per the germline V gene, CDR1 is SNHLY and CDR2 is FYNNEI. The CDR3 is made up of 13 amino acids. J lost 3 bases, V lost 6 bases, and 2 bases had no gene match. The CDR3 nucleotides are TGTGCCAGCAGGGGACAGTCCAATCAGCCCCAGCATTTT. Translating gives CASRGQSNQPQHF.

The chain joins TRBV7-2 to TRBJ1-5; D remains ambiguous. V was shortened by 2 bases and J by 0 bases, with 8 bases between the two germline ends. The CDR3 length is 15 residues. Germline-derived CDR1 and CDR2 are SGHTA and FQGNSA. The CDR3 DNA follows: TGTGCCAGCAGCTTATTTCGCGATAGCAATCAGCCCCAGCATTTT. Its protein product is CASSLFRDSNQPQHF.

This clone occurred many times. The J gene is TRBJ2-5, the V gene TRBV10-1; D not resolved. TRBJ2-7 matches the DNA end more closely, so the J call is doubtful. The CDR3 covers 12 residues. Germline values: CDR1 WNHNN, CDR2 SYGVQD (reference sequence). DNA for the CDR3: TGCGCCAGCACCCTAACGGGCTACGAGCAGTACTTC. Protein product: CASTLTGYEQYF.

This clone was detected ten times or more. Other DNA sequences within the sample encode an identical CDR3. The rearrangement joins TRBV11-2 to TRBJ2-7; tentatively, D is TRBD1 or TRBD2 (5 bases each). This CDR3 is built from 15 residues. V gave up 5 bases and J gave up 7 bases, with 21 bases separating them. The germline gives CDR1 SGHAT, CDR2 FQNNGV. The CDR3 DNA reads as TGTGCCAGCAGCGCCGCCGGGACCACTTACGTTGAGCAGTACTTC. This gives the protein CASSAAGTTYVEQYF.

With respect to this clone: With a far larger clone one base away, a read error is the likely cause. V is TRBV2 and J is TRBJ2-2, with TRBD1 matching 10 bases. There are 16 residues in the CDR3. Germline V gene sequence: CDR1 SNHLY, CDR2 FYNNEI. V lost 10 bases to trimming and J lost 4 bases; unmatched junction nucleotides: 12. The CDR3 DNA follows: TGTGCCATCTCCGGGACAGGGGTCGGTCTCACCGGGGAGCTGTTTTTT. This encodes CAISGTGVGLTGELFF.

V and J are TRBV7-7 and TRBJ2-5; 11 bases match TRBD2. In germline, CDR1 is SSHAT, CDR2 FNYEAQ (reference sequence). The length of the CDR3 is 19 residues. Trimming at V came to 4 bases and at J to 5 bases, leaving 18 bases not matched to a gene. The CDR3, as DNA: TGTGCCAGCAGCTCACTGAGCGGATCACTAGCGGGAGACGGGGAGACCCAGTACTTC. This gives the protein CASSSLSGSLAGDGETQYF.

Remarks on this clone: One base separates it from a far larger clone, so it is likely a read error. The sample holds other DNA sequences that translate to the same CDR3. This chain uses TRBV30 with TRBJ2-7; TRBD1 might be the D (6 bases). V was trimmed by 3 bases and J by 4 bases, leaving 13 bases between them. The length of the CDR3 is 13 residues. CDR1 is GTSNPN and CDR2 is SVGIG in the germline V gene (reference sequence). The CDR3 region is CAWSRDTPYEQYF. As DNA, the CDR3 is TGTGCCTGGAGCCGGGACACCCCATACGAGCAGTACTTC.

This chain uses TRBV4-2 with TRBJ2-7; 12 bases are shared with TRBD2. The CDR3 contains 15 residues. Germline assignment: CDR1 LGHNA and CDR2 YNFKEQ. V lost 5 bases, J lost 6 bases, and 8 bases stayed unmatched. The CDR3 DNA reads TGTGCCAGCAGCATCCGACTAGCGGGAGCAGGCGAGCAGTACTTC. This translates into CASSIRLAGAGEQYF.

V gene TRBV6-5 combines with J gene TRBJ2-7; no clear D. The CDR3 has 13 amino acids. The germline gives CDR1 MNHEY, CDR2 SVGAGI. The germline V and J ends were trimmed by 6 bases and 2 bases, with 11 bases remaining between them. CDR3 sequence reads: CASSSTRAYEQYF. For the CDR3, the DNA is TGTGCCAGCAGCTCAACTCGGGCCTACGAGCAGTACTTC.

This chain links TRBV9 with TRBJ2-5; D tentatively fits TRBD1 or TRBD2 (5 bases each). The V gene's germline CDR1 is SGDLS and CDR2 YYNGEE. The length of the CDR3 is 15 residues. V was clipped by 0 bases and J by 3 bases, with 12 bases between them. CDR3: CASSVGQMGEETQYF. As DNA, the CDR3 is TGTGCCAGCAGCGTAGGACAGATGGGGGAAGAGACCCAGTACTTC.